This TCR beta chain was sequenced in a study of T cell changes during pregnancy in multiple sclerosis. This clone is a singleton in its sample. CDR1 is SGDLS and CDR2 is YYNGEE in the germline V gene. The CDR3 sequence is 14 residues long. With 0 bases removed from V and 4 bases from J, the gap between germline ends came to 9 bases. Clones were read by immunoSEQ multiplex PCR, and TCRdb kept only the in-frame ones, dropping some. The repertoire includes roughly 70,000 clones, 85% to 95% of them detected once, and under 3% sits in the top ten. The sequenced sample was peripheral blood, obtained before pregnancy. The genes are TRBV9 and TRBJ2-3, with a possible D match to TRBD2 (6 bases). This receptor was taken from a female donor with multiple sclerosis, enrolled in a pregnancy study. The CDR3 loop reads CASSVAPGADTQYF. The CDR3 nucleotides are TGTGCCAGCAGCGTAGCTCCGGGGGCAGATACGCAGTATTTT.